This T cell receptor beta chain was identified in a study of blood T cell repertoires in COVID-19. Study background: The samples span acute and convalescent COVID-19 from the United States, Italy and Spain. T cells, B-cell-depleted T cells, or PBMCs provided the cDNA or gDNA that served as material.

The authors' processing: The authors estimated nucleated cell counts from reference gene primer amplification. Produced via immunoSEQ multiplex PCR; TCRdb's table is partial and in-frame only. The DNA was the basis for D and trimming; V, J and clone size are from that table. There are tens of thousands of clones in the sample; approximately 83% occur only once, and about 48% lies in the top ten. The germline V gene encodes CDR1 SGHTA and CDR2 FQGNSA. The CDR3 is 14 residues long. V lost 5 bases to trimming and J lost 8 bases; unmatched junction nucleotides: 6. The material sequenced was peripheral blood. The receptor was isolated from a woman aged 80 or over with acute or convalescent COVID-19. This chain uses TRBV7-2 with TRBJ1-4; 9 positions match TRBD1. CDR3 region: CASSPNRGREKLFF. The DNA for the CDR3 is TGTGCCAGCAGCCCGAACAGGGGGCGGGAAAAACTGTTTTTT.